This is a list of T cell receptor beta chains from one sample in a study of siplizumab effects on memory and regulatory T cells. Assay: immunoSEQ multiplex PCR; the TCRdb copy retains only in-frame clones and omits some. The profile shows some 100,000 clones, around 94% of them singletons. The sample taken for sequencing was Tregs sorted from blood. The source of these receptors is a human donor in good health. CDR3s include the opening cysteine and the closing phenylalanine or tryptophan. Fields, in order: D gene, clone size, J gene, V gene, CDR3 DNA, CDR3 protein. D genes are given only for firm matches. Rows give clone size only sometimes, using once, few, many, or a class for an expanded clone.

TRBD2,NA,TRBJ2-1,TRBV6-6,TGTGCCAGCAGTTACTCGGGACTAGCCCGGAATGAGCAGTTCTTC,CASSYSGLARNEQFF
NA,few,TRBJ1-1,TRBV14,TGTGCCAGCAGCCTGAGAAGGGTGCTTACTGAAGCTTTCTTT,CASSLRRVLTEAFF
TRBD1,NA,TRBJ2-3,TRBV5-1,TGCGCCAGCGAGACAGGGGGTAGGGATACGCAGTATTTT,CASETGGRDTQYF
TRBD2,NA,TRBJ2-1,TRBV10-1,TGCGCCAGCAGTGGCAAGCGGGAGGGTGAGCAGTTCTTC,CASSGKREGEQFF
NA,NA,TRBJ2-4,TRBV7-9,TGTGCCAGCAGCTTAGGGGCCAAAAACATTCAGTACTTC,CASSLGAKNIQYF
TRBD1,few,TRBJ1-1,TRBV28,TGTGCCAGCAGTCCCCGGACAGGGGTGAACACTGAAGCTTTCTTT,CASSPRTGVNTEAFF
TRBD2,once,TRBJ2-7,TRBV5-1,TGCGCCAGCAGCTTGGGCGGGAGCTCCTACGAGCAGTACTTC,CASSLGGSSYEQYF
NA,NA,TRBJ1-2,TRBV19,TGTGCCACCCAATCCCCCGGGGGTGGTGTCTATGGCTACACCTTC,CATQSPGGGVYGYTF
TRBD1,NA,TRBJ2-4,TRBV29-1,TGCAGCGTCCTAGGCCAGGGGGACATTCAGTACTTC,CSVLGQGDIQYF
TRBD2,NA,TRBJ2-7,TRBV9,TGTGCCAGCAGCCTATACCAGACTAGCGGGACACCCGGCGAGCAGTACTTC,CASSLYQTSGTPGEQYF
NA,NA,TRBJ1-6,TRBV6-1,TGTGCCAGCGAAAACGACAGGAATTCACCCCTCCACTTT,CASENDRNSPLHF
TRBD1,NA,TRBJ1-6,TRBV30,TGTGCCTGGGCAAGGGGGCGCAGTAATTCACCCCTCCACTTT,CAWARGRSNSPLHF
TRBD1,NA,TRBJ1-2,TRBV6-1,TGTGCCAGCCTCACCAGGGGGCCGTATGGCTACACCTTC,CASLTRGPYGYTF
TRBD1,NA,TRBJ2-7,TRBV27,TGTGCCAGCAGTCCTATAGGCAGGGGGAAGTGGGCAAGAGCAATCTACGAGCAGTACTTC,CASSPIGRGKWARAIYEQYF
NA,NA,TRBJ2-1,TRBV2,TGTGCCAGCAGCGGGGACACCTACAATGAGCAGTTCTTC,CASSGDTYNEQFF
NA,NA,TRBJ2-7,TRBV9,TGTGCCAGCAGCGTAGTGGCGGGGCTAGGAGAGCAGTACTTC,CASSVVAGLGEQYF
NA,NA,TRBJ2-3,TRBV7-2,TGTGCCAGCAGCTTCCATAGAATGGGGAGAAACACAGATACGCAGTATTTT,CASSFHRMGRNTDTQYF